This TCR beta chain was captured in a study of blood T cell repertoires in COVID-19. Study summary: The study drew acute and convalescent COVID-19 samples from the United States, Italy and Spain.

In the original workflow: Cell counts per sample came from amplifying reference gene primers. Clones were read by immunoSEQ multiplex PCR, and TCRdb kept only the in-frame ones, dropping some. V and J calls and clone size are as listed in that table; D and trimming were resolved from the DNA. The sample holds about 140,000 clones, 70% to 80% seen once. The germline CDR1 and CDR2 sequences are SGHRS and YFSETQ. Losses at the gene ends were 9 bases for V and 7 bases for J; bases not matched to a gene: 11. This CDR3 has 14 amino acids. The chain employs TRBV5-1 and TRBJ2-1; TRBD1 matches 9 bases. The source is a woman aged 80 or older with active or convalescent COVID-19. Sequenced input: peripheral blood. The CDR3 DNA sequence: TGCGCCACCTCCGGGACAGGGATGTTTAATGAGCAGTTCTTC. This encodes CATSGTGMFNEQFF.